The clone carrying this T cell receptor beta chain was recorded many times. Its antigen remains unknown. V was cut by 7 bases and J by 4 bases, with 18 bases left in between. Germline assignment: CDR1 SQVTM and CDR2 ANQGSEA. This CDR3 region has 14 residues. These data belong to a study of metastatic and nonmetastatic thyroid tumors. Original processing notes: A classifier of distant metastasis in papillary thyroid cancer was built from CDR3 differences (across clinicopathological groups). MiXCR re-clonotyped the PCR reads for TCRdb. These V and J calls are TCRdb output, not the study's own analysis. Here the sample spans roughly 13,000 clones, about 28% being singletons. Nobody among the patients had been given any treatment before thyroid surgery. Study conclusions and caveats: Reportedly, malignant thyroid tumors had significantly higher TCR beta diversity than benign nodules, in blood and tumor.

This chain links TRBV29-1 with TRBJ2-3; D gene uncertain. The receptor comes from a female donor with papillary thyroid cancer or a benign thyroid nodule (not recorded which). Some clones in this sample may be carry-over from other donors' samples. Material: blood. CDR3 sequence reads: CSAAGRLDPDTQYF. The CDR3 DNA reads TGCAGCGCCGCCGGGCGCCTGGACCCAGATACGCAGTATTTT.